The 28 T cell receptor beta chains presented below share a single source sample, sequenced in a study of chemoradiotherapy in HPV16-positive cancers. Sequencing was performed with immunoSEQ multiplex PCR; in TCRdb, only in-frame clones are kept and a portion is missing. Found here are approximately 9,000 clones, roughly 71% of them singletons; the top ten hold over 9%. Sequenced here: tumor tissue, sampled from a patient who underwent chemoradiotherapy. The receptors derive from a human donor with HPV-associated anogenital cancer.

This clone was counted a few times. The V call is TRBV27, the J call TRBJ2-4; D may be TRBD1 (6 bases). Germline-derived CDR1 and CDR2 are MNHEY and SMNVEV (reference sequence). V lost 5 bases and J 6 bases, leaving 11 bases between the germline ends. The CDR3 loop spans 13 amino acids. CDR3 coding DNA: TGTGCCAGCAGTCCCCCGGACAGAAACATTCAGTACTTC. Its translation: CASSPPDRNIQYF.

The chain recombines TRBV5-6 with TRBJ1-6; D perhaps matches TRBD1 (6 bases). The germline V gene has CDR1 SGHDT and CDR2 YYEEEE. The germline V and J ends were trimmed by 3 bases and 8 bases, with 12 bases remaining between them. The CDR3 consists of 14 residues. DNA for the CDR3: TGTGCCAGCAGCTACAGGGAGAAGTATTCACCCCTCCACTTT. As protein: CASSYREKYSPLHF.

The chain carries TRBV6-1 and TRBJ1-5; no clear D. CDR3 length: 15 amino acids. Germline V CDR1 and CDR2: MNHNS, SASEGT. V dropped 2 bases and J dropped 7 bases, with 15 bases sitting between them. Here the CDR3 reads CASSEPGGGGQPQHF. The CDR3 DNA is TGTGCCAGCAGTGAACCTGGCGGTGGTGGCCAGCCCCAGCATTTT.

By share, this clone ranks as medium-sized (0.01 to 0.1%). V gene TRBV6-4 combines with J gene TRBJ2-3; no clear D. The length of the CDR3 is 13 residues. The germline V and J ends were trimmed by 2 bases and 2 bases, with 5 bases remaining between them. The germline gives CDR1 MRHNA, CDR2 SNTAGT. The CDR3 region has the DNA TGTGCCAGCAGTGACGGGGACACAGATACGCAGTATTTT. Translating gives CASSDGDTDTQYF.

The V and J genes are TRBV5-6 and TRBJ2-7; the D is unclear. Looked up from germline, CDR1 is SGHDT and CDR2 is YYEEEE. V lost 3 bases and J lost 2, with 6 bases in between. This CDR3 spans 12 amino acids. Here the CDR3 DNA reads TGTGCCAGCAGCTCCGAACCCTACGAGCAGTACTTC. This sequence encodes CASSSEPYEQYF.

CDR3 nucleotide sequence: TGTGCCAGCAGCTTTCAGGGGCGCACAGATACGCAGTATTTT. Translating it yields CASSFQGRTDTQYF. The rearrangement uses TRBV11-1 and TRBJ2-3; maybe TRBD1 (6 bases). From germline, CDR1 is SGHAT and CDR2 FQDESV (reference sequence). This CDR3 contains 14 residues. V gave up 3 bases and J gave up 1 base, with 8 bases separating them. The full variable domain, completed using reference TRBV11-1 and TRBJ2-3, is EAEVAQSPRYKITEKSQAVAFWCDPISGHATLYWYRQILGQGPELLVQFQDESVVDDSQLPKDRFSAERLKGVDSTLKIQPAELGDSAMYLCASSFQGRTDTQYFGPGTRLTVL.

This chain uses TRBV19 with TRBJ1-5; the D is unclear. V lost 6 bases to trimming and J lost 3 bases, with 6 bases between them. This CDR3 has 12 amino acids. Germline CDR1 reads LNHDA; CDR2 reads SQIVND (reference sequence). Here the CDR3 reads CASRQNNQPQHF. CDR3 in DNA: TGTGCCAGTAGACAGAACAATCAGCCCCAGCATTTT.

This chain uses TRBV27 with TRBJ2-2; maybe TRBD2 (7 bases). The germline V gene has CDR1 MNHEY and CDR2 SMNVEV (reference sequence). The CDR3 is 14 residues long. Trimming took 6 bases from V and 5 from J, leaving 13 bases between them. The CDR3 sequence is CASRLQGGTGELFF. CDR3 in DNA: TGTGCCAGCAGGTTACAGGGAGGGACCGGGGAGCTGTTTTTT.

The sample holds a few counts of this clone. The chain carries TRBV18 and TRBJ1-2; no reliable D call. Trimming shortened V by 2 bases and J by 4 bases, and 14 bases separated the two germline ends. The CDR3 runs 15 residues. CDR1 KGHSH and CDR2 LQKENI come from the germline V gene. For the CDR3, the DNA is TGTGCCAGCTCACCATCGGCGGATTCTATCTATGGCTACACCTTC. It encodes CASSPSADSIYGYTF.

The CDR3 region has the DNA TGTGCCAGCAGTGTTCTCACAGGGGGCGACGAGCAGTACTTC. Its translation: CASSVLTGGDEQYF. This chain links TRBV6-1 with TRBJ2-7; TRBD1 matches 9 bases. CDR1 is MNHNS and CDR2 is SASEGT in the germline V gene. The CDR3 contains 14 residues. With V trimmed by 4 bases and J by 5 bases, 6 bases remained unmatched.

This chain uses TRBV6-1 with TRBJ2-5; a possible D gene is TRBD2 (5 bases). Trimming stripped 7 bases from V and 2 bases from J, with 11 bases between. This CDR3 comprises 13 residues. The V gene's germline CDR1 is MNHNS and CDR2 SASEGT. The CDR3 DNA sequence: TGTGCCAGCATGGCTAGCACACAAGAGACCCAGTACTTC. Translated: CASMASTQETQYF.

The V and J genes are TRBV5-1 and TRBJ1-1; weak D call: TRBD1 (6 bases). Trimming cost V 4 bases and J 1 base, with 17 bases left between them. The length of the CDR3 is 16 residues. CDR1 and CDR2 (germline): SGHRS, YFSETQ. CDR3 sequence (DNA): TGCGCCAGCAGCGCGGACCCGGGACACACGAACACTGAAGCTTTCTTT. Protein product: CASSADPGHTNTEAFF.

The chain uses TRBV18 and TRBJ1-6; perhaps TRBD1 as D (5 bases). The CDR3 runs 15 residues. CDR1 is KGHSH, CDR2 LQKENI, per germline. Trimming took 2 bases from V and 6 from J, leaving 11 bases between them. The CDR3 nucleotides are TGTGCCAGCTCACCATCGTCAGGGATTAATTCACCCCTCCACTTT. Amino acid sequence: CASSPSSGINSPLHF.

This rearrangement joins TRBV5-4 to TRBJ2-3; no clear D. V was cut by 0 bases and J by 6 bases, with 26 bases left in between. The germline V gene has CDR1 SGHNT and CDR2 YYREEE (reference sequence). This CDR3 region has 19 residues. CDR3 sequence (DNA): TGTGCCAGCAGCTTGGATGTTGTTCGGACCCCGATAAATTTTGATACGCAGTATTTT. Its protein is CASSLDVVRTPINFDTQYF.

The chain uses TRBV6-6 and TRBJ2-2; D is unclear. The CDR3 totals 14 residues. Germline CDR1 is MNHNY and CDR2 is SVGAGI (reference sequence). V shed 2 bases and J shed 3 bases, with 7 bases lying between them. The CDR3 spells CASSYDKDTGELFF. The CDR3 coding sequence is TGTGCCAGCAGTTACGACAAAGACACCGGGGAGCTGTTTTTT.

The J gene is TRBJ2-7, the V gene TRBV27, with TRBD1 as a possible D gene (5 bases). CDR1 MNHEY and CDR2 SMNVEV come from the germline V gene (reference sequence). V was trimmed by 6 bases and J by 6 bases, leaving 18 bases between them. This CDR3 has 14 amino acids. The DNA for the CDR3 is TGTGCCAGCAGGGCTTTTGTTTGGGGCGGCGAGCAGTACTTC. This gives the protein CASRAFVWGGEQYF.

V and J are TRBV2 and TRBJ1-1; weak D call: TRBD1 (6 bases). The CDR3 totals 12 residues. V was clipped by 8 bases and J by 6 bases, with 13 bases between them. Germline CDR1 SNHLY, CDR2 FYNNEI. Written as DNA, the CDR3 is TGTGCCAGCGCCCGGACAGCTCCTGAAGCTTTCTTT. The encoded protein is CASARTAPEAFF.

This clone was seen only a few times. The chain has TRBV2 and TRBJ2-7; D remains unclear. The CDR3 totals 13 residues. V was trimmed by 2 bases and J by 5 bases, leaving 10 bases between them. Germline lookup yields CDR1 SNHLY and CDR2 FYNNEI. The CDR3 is CASSENSIHEQYF. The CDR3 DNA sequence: TGTGCCAGCAGTGAAAACAGCATCCACGAGCAGTACTTC.

The CDR3 bases are TGTGCCTGGAGAGCCAATCTAAAGCACTCTGGAAACACCATATATTTT. It translates to CAWRANLKHSGNTIYF. The rearrangement links TRBV30 to TRBJ1-3; D unclear. Germline CDR1 GTSNPN, CDR2 SVGIG (reference sequence). Trimming cost V 3 bases and J 0 bases, with 15 bases left between them. The CDR3 runs 16 residues.

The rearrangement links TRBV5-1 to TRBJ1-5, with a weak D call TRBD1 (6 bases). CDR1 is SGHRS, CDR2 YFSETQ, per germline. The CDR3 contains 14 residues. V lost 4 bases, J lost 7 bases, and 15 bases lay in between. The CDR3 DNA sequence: TGCGCCAGCAGCCCAAGGGGGGGAGCCCAGCCCCAGCATTTT. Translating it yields CASSPRGGAQPQHF.

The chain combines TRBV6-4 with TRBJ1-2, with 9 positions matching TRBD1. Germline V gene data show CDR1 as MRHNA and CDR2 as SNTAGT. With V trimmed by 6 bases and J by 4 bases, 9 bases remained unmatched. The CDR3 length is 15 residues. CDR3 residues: CASSPGTGKGYGYTF. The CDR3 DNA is TGTGCCAGCAGCCCCGGGACAGGGAAAGGCTATGGCTACACCTTC.

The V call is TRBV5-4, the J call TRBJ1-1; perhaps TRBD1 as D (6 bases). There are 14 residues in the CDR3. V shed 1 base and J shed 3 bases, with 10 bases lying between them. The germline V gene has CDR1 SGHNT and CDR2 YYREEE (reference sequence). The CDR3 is CASSLTRGDTEAFF. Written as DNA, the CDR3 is TGTGCCAGCAGCTTGACCAGGGGAGACACTGAAGCTTTCTTT.

The CDR3 nucleotides read TGTGCCAGCAGCCGACTTGACGATCTCAATGAGCAGTTCTTC. Translating gives CASSRLDDLNEQFF. The J gene is TRBJ2-1, the V gene TRBV9; no firm D call. The V end lost 4 bases, the J end lost 6 bases, and 14 bases lay between the germline ends. Germline V CDR1 and CDR2: SGDLS, YYNGEE. The CDR3 has 14 amino acids.

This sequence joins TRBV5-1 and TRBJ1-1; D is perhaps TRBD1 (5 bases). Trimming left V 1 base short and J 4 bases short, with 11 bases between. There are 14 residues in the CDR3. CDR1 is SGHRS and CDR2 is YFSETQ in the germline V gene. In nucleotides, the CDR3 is TGCGCCAGCAGCTTGAAGGGGTTTGGCACTGAAGCTTTCTTT. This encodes CASSLKGFGTEAFF.

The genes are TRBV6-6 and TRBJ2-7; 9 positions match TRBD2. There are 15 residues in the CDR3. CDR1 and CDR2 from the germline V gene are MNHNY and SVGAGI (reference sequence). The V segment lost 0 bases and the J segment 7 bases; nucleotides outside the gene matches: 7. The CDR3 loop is CASSYSRPSGAEQYF. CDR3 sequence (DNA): TGTGCCAGCAGTTACTCGAGACCTAGCGGGGCGGAGCAGTACTTC.

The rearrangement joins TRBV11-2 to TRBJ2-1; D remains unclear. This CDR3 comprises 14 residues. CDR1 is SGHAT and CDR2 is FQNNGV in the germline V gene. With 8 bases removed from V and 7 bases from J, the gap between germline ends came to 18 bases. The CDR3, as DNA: TGTGCCAGCTCCCGTCGGCGGTCCTCAAATGAGCAGTTCTTC. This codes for CASSRRRSSNEQFF.

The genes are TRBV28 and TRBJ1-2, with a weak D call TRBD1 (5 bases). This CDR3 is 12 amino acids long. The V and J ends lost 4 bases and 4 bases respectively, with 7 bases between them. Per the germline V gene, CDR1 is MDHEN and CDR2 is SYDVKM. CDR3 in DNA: TGTGCCAGCAGTTCACAGGCCTATGGCTACACCTTC. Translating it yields CASSSQAYGYTF.

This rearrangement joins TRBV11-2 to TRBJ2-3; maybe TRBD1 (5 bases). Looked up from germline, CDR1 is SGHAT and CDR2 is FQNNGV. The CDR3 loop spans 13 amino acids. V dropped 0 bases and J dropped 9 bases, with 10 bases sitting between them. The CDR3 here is CASSLEGQGTQYF. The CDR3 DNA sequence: TGTGCCAGCAGCTTAGAGGGGCAGGGCACGCAGTATTTT. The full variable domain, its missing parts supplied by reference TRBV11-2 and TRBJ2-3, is EAGVAQSPRYKIIEKRQSVAFWCNPISGHATLYWYQQILGQGPKLLIQFQNNGVVDDSQLPKDRFSAERLKGVDSTLKIQPAKLEDSAVYLCASSLEGQGTQYFGPGTRLTVL.